Presented here are 3 T cell receptor beta chains from one specimen sequenced in a study of T cell changes during pregnancy in multiple sclerosis. TCRdb's copy holds only in-frame clones and misses some; the assay was immunoSEQ multiplex PCR. The data show roughly 110,000 clones, around 90% seen once. This specimen was peripheral blood, taken after pregnancy. The origin of the receptors is a female donor with multiple sclerosis, enrolled in a pregnancy study.

In this sample, this clone turned up once. The rearrangement joins TRBV19 to TRBJ2-3; possible D gene TRBD2, 5 bases. CDR1 is LNHDA and CDR2 is SQIVND in the germline V gene (reference sequence). Between the trimmed V and J ends, which lost 1 base and 2 bases, there was a span of 10 bases. The length of the CDR3 is 15 residues. CDR3 region: CASSIAGVHTDTQYF. The CDR3 DNA reads TGTGCCAGTAGTATAGCCGGGGTCCACACAGATACGCAGTATTTT.

The V gene is TRBV5-6, the J gene TRBJ2-7; the match to TRBD1 covers 8 bases. V gave up 4 bases and J gave up 5 bases; unmatched junction bases: 5. Per germline, CDR1 SGHDT and CDR2 YYEEEE. There are 13 residues in the CDR3. CDR3 sequence (DNA): TGTGCCAGCAGCCCGGACAGGGTTAACGAGCAGTACTTC. Translated, it gives CASSPDRVNEQYF.

This clone was observed a single time. The V and J genes are TRBV27 and TRBJ2-7, with 7 bases fitting TRBD1. The CDR3 is 14 amino acids. V lost 7 bases to trimming and J lost 1 base; unmatched junction nucleotides: 7. Germline V gene lookup returns CDR1 MNHEY and CDR2 SMNVEV (reference sequence). The CDR3 sequence is CASNTGQKSYEQYF. For the CDR3, the DNA is TGTGCCAGCAATACGGGACAGAAGTCCTACGAGCAGTACTTC.